The 25 T cell receptor beta chains below come from one sample, sequenced in a study of T cell responses to AZD1222 COVID-19 vaccine. Sequencing used immunoSEQ multiplex PCR; TCRdb keeps in-frame clones, though not all of them. The sample carries 100,000 to 120,000 clones, roughly 92% recorded once. This specimen was peripheral blood, taken 28 days after the second AZD1222 dose. The receptors shown here come from an adult who received the AZD1222 COVID-19 vaccine.

The chain is built from TRBV18 and TRBJ2-7; D uncertain. In germline, CDR1 is KGHSH, CDR2 LQKENI. This CDR3 contains 15 residues. V lost 0 bases and J 2 bases, leaving 11 bases between the germline ends. In DNA form, the CDR3 reads TGTGCCAGCTCACCACCCTCCGGCAGTACCTACGAGCAGTACTTC. Amino acid sequence: CASSPPSGSTYEQYF.

This chain joins TRBV10-3 and TRBJ1-2; TRBD1 agrees at 8 bases. CDR1 and CDR2 (germline): ENHRY, SYGVKD. V shed 4 bases, J shed 7 bases, and the junction held 8 bases outside the gene matches. The length of the CDR3 is 14 residues. CDR3 amino acids: CAISVETGVVGYTF. In DNA form, the CDR3 reads TGTGCCATCAGTGTTGAGACAGGGGTGGTTGGCTACACCTTC.

For the CDR3, the DNA is TGTGCCAGCAGCCAAGGGGGACGGCCCGAAAAACTGTTTTTT. Protein product: CASSQGGRPEKLFF. The chain has TRBV3-1 (or the pseudogene TRBV3-2) and TRBJ1-4; D possibly corresponds to TRBD1 (5 bases). The CDR3 spans 14 residues. The germline V and J ends were trimmed by 1 base and 8 bases, with 11 bases remaining between them. CDR1 is LGHDT, CDR2 YNNKEL, per germline (reference sequence).

The chain employs TRBV3-1 (or the pseudogene TRBV3-2) and TRBJ2-7; 9 bases fit TRBD1. This CDR3 contains 15 residues. Germline trimming cut 4 bases from V and 4 bases from J; bases unmatched to any gene: 8. Germline CDR1 is LGHDT and CDR2 is YNNKEL (reference sequence). The CDR3 region has the DNA TGTGCCAGCAGCCCAGGACAGGGGTGGTCGTACGAGCAGTACTTC. The encoded protein is CASSPGQGWSYEQYF.

This sequence joins TRBV28 and TRBJ1-4; no firm D call. The CDR3 totals 16 residues. Looked up from germline, CDR1 is MDHEN and CDR2 is SYDVKM. Trimming took 7 bases from V and 8 from J, leaving 23 bases between them. CDR3 loop: CASTNEEAQEYEKLFF. DNA of the CDR3: TGTGCCAGCACCAACGAAGAGGCCCAAGAATACGAAAAACTGTTTTTT.

This clone appeared a single time. This chain links TRBV6-1 with TRBJ1-6; D unclear. V lost 3 bases and J 5 bases, leaving 8 bases between the germline ends. The germline V gene encodes CDR1 MNHNS and CDR2 SASEGT. The CDR3 is made up of 14 amino acids. DNA of the CDR3: TGTGCCAGCAGTGAGACACCCGATAATTCACCCCTCCACTTT. This codes for CASSETPDNSPLHF.

V usage is TRBV7-2 and J usage is TRBJ1-1; D remains ambiguous. CDR1 SGHTA and CDR2 FQGNSA come from the germline V gene. The V gene lost 2 bases and the J gene lost 0 bases, with 13 bases spanning the gap. The CDR3 runs 16 residues. The chain's CDR3 is CASSLLGLDLNTEAFF. The CDR3 bases are TGTGCCAGCAGCTTACTAGGCCTCGACCTGAACACTGAAGCTTTCTTT.

The chain combines TRBV5-5 with TRBJ2-1; D might be TRBD1 (7 bases). The CDR3 extends over 16 amino acids. Germline loops: CDR1 SGHKS, CDR2 YYEKEE (reference sequence). Trimming cost V 0 bases and J 4 bases, with 14 bases left between them. The CDR3 reads CASSLAAGQRYNEQFF. Written as DNA, the CDR3 is TGTGCCAGCAGCTTGGCCGCGGGACAGAGATACAATGAGCAGTTCTTC.

The count of this clone is one. V gene TRBV2 combines with J gene TRBJ2-1, with 7 bases identical to TRBD1. CDR1 and CDR2 (germline): SNHLY, FYNNEI. The CDR3 is 16 amino acids. The V segment lost 1 base and the J segment 10 bases; nucleotides outside the gene matches: 13. CDR3 region: CASSEEGAGGREEQFF. The CDR3 region has the DNA TGTGCCAGCAGTGAAGAAGGGGCAGGGGGAAGGGAGGAGCAGTTCTTC. The variable domain in full, with the rest retrieved from reference TRBV2 and TRBJ2-1, is EPEVTQTPSHQVTQMGQEVILRCVPISNHLYFYWYRQILGQKVEFLVSFYNNEISEKSEIFDDQFSVERPDGSNFTLKIRSTKLEDSAMYFCASSEEGAGGREEQFFGPGTRLTVL.

The chain carries TRBV2 and TRBJ2-1; TRBD1 is a possible D gene (6 bases). The CDR3 runs 15 residues. CDR1 is SNHLY and CDR2 is FYNNEI in the germline V gene. Deletions cut 6 bases from V and 0 bases from J, with 12 bases between. The CDR3 region has the DNA TGTGCCAGCAGGAAGGGGGAAAGCTCCTACAATGAGCAGTTCTTC. It is translated as CASRKGESSYNEQFF.

Written as DNA, the CDR3 is TGTGCCAGCAGCTCCTCCCGGGGAGGGGATTACGAGCAGTACTTC. This gives the protein CASSSSRGGDYEQYF. The chain joins TRBV9 to TRBJ2-7; TRBD2 aligns across 7 bases. Germline V gene lookup returns CDR1 SGDLS and CDR2 YYNGEE. Trimming at V came to 4 bases and at J to 4 bases, leaving 11 bases not matched to a gene. The CDR3 is 15 residues long.

As DNA, the CDR3 is TGCGCCAGCAGCCCGCTGGGGAACACTAATGAAAAACTGTTTTTT. Its translation: CASSPLGNTNEKLFF. This chain uses TRBV5-1 with TRBJ1-4; unclear D gene. Per germline, CDR1 SGHRS and CDR2 YFSETQ. The CDR3 has 15 residues. Trimming took 4 bases from V and 2 from J, leaving 12 bases between them.

The gene calls are TRBV9 and TRBJ1-4; D remains ambiguous. V was clipped by 4 bases and J by 4 bases, with 8 bases between them. Germline V gives CDR1 SGDLS, CDR2 YYNGEE. The CDR3 runs to 13 residues. In DNA form, the CDR3 reads TGTGCCAGCAGCCCACGGAGTAATGAAAAACTGTTTTTT. Its protein product is CASSPRSNEKLFF.

This clone was seen more than once but under ten times. This chain uses TRBV7-9 with TRBJ1-6; 7 nucleotides match TRBD1. CDR3 length: 11 amino acids. V shed 4 bases, J shed 14 bases, and the junction held 2 bases outside the gene matches. Looked up from germline, CDR1 is SEHNR and CDR2 is FQNEAQ (reference sequence). CDR3 sequence reads: CASSSDRALHF. CDR3 in DNA: TGTGCCAGCAGCTCCGACAGGGCCCTCCACTTT.

V usage is TRBV15 and J usage is TRBJ2-1, with D possibly called TRBD1 or TRBD2 (6 bases each). CDR1 is LNHNV, CDR2 YYDKDF, per germline (reference sequence). Trimming took off 3 bases at V and 0 bases at J, with 9 bases between the two ends. CDR3 length equals 15 residues. The CDR3: CATSSGGRSYNEQFF. The CDR3 nucleotides read TGTGCCACCAGCAGCGGGGGCCGCTCCTACAATGAGCAGTTCTTC.

The chain has TRBV6-5 and TRBJ2-5; the D is unclear. The CDR3 covers 11 residues. V lost 6 bases and J lost 2, with 4 bases in between. The germline CDR1 and CDR2 sequences are MNHEY and SVGAGI. The CDR3 coding sequence is TGTGCCAGCAGGTGGCAAGAGACCCAGTACTTC. The encoded protein is CASRWQETQYF.

This chain uses TRBV4-3 with TRBJ1-4; D not resolved. V was clipped by 0 bases and J by 4 bases, with 6 bases between them. Germline V lookup: CDR1 LGHNA, CDR2 YSLEER. This CDR3 region has 14 residues. The CDR3 reads CASSQDGFNEKLFF. The CDR3 bases are TGCGCCAGCAGCCAAGACGGTTTTAATGAAAAACTGTTTTTT.

CDR3 sequence reads: CASCPLAGQADYTF. Written as DNA, the CDR3 is TGTGCCAGCTGTCCCCTCGCAGGACAGGCCGACTACACCTTC. The chain is built from TRBV18 and TRBJ1-2, with 7 nucleotides matching TRBD1. Germline CDR1 reads KGHSH; CDR2 reads LQKENI. The CDR3 contains 14 residues. V gave up 7 bases and J gave up 10 bases; unmatched junction bases: 15. The variable domain in full, with the rest retrieved from reference TRBV18 and TRBJ1-2, is NAGVMQNPRHLVRRRGQEARLRCSPMKGHSHVYWYRQLPEEGLKFMVYLQKENIIDESGMPKERFSAEFPKEGPSILRIQQVVRGDSAAYFCASCPLAGQADYTFGSGTRLTVV.

The chain couples TRBV5-1 to TRBJ1-2, with D possibly being TRBD1 (5 bases). Trimming shortened V by 4 bases and J by 0 bases, and 10 bases separated the two germline ends. This CDR3 has 14 residues. Looked up from germline, CDR1 is SGHRS and CDR2 is YFSETQ. CDR3 region: CASSEQATNYGYTF. CDR3 nucleotides: TGCGCCAGCAGCGAACAGGCTACTAACTATGGCTACACCTTC.

V and J are TRBV7-8 and TRBJ1-2; D unclear. The germline V gene encodes CDR1 SGHVS and CDR2 FQNEAQ. CDR3 length: 13 residues. V lost 4 bases and J lost 7, with 13 bases in between. CDR3 protein: CASSSGPTGGYTF. The DNA of the CDR3 is TGTGCCAGCAGCTCTGGGCCAACGGGTGGCTACACCTTC.

The chain carries TRBV7-8 and TRBJ1-2; 12 nucleotides match TRBD1. There are 17 residues in the CDR3. The J segment lost 4 bases and the V segment lost 3 bases, leaving 9 bases of the junction unmatched. Germline CDR1 is SGHVS and CDR2 is FQNEAQ. CDR3 amino acids: CASSLGDRGRIAYGYTF. CDR3 sequence (DNA): TGTGCCAGCAGCTTGGGGGACAGGGGGCGAATAGCCTATGGCTACACCTTC.

J is TRBJ2-3 and V is TRBV27; no reliable D call. The CDR3 loop spans 12 amino acids. V was cut by 6 bases and J by 3 bases, with 7 bases left in between. Germline-derived CDR1 and CDR2 are MNHEY and SMNVEV (reference sequence). CDR3 sequence: CASRTWTDTQYF. DNA for the CDR3: TGTGCCAGCAGGACCTGGACAGATACGCAGTATTTT.

The chain couples TRBV5-6 to TRBJ1-2; the D is unclear. CDR3 size: 13 residues. Germline assignment: CDR1 SGHDT and CDR2 YYEEEE. V dropped 4 bases and J dropped 4 bases, with 11 bases sitting between them. DNA for the CDR3: TGTGCCAGCAGCACCGAGGGCACCTATGGCTACACCTTC. Translated, it gives CASSTEGTYGYTF. Full variable domain (missing parts from reference TRBV5-6 and TRBJ1-2): DAGVTQSPTHLIKTRGQQVTLRCSPKSGHDTVSWYQQALGQGPQFIFQYYEEEERQRGNFPDRFSGHQFPNYSSELNVNALLLGDSALYLCASSTEGTYGYTFGSGTRLTVV.

As regards this clone: The identical CDR3 is also encoded by other nucleotide sequences in the sample. The chain joins TRBV18 to TRBJ1-2; D gene ambiguous. CDR1 KGHSH and CDR2 LQKENI come from the germline V gene. The V and J ends lost 3 bases and 1 base respectively, with 6 bases between them. The CDR3 is 13 residues long. Here the CDR3 DNA reads TGTGCCAGCTCACCTGACGGTAACTATGGCTACACCTTC. Its translation is CASSPDGNYGYTF. The variable domain in full, completed from reference TRBV18 and TRBJ1-2, reads NAGVMQNPRHLVRRRGQEARLRCSPMKGHSHVYWYRQLPEEGLKFMVYLQKENIIDESGMPKERFSAEFPKEGPSILRIQQVVRGDSAAYFCASSPDGNYGYTFGSGTRLTVV.

The table lists this clone with a count of one. CDR3 amino acids: CASRPDRTYEQYF. In DNA form, the CDR3 reads TGTGCCAGCAGACCTGACAGGACCTACGAGCAGTACTTC. The chain is built from TRBV11-2 and TRBJ2-7; possible D gene TRBD1, 6 bases. This CDR3 is built from 13 residues. Trimming shortened V by 6 bases and J by 2 bases, and 11 bases separated the two germline ends. Germline CDR1 SGHAT, CDR2 FQNNGV.